Listed below are T cell receptor beta chains from one sample, sequenced in a study of cytomegalovirus exposure and HLA in healthy donors. The method was immunoSEQ multiplex PCR; TCRdb's version includes in-frame clones alone and lacks a portion of them. The data hold around 160,000 clones, with around 77% observed a single time. Sequenced material: PBMCs. Receptors originate from a woman aged 40-49 years in good health and CMV-seronegative. Each CDR3 is given without its conserved first and last residue. The order of the fields is V gene, J gene, CDR3 protein.

V gene: TRBV7-2; J gene: TRBJ2-1; CDR3 protein: ASSLSGGSYNEQF
V gene: TRBV5-1; J gene: TRBJ2-3; CDR3 protein: ASAVEGDTQY
V gene: TRBV19; J gene: TRBJ1-5; CDR3 protein: AISSGQYKQPQH
V gene: TRBV6-1; J gene: TRBJ2-4; CDR3 protein: ASSEVDTGLGLAKNIQY
V gene: TRBV27; J gene: TRBJ2-3; CDR3 protein: ASRPGYADTQY
V gene: TRBV11-3; J gene: TRBJ2-2; CDR3 protein: ASSLGGSTGELF
V gene: TRBV28; J gene: TRBJ2-1; CDR3 protein: ASSSTGANQYEQF
V gene: TRBV20-1; J gene: TRBJ2-7; CDR3 protein: SLQGTYEQY
V gene: TRBV7-8; J gene: TRBJ1-4; CDR3 protein: ASSRAGRGTNEKLF
V gene: TRBV7-9; J gene: TRBJ2-1; CDR3 protein: ASSPDGINNEQF
V gene: TRBV2; J gene: TRBJ1-1; CDR3 protein: ASSDEGRPNTEAF
V gene: TRBV20-1; J gene: TRBJ1-1; CDR3 protein: SAIDSTEAF
V gene: TRBV30; J gene: TRBJ2-5; CDR3 protein: AWSVWGRETQY
V gene: TRBV5-1; J gene: TRBJ2-7; CDR3 protein: ASSLDAGSSYEQY
V gene: TRBV30; J gene: TRBJ1-2; CDR3 protein: AWSGSGYT
V gene: TRBV19; J gene: TRBJ1-4; CDR3 protein: ASSDVDRGGEKLF
V gene: TRBV11-2; J gene: TRBJ2-7; CDR3 protein: ASSFHQGQLDEQY
V gene: TRBV5-1; J gene: TRBJ2-1; CDR3 protein: ASSFQLRTSGYYNEQF
V gene: TRBV5-1; J gene: TRBJ2-3; CDR3 protein: ASSLVREGIDTQY
V gene: TRBV28; J gene: TRBJ2-5; CDR3 protein: ASMAGGMETQY
V gene: TRBV27; J gene: TRBJ2-7; CDR3 protein: ASRDRFYEQY
V gene: TRBV9; J gene: TRBJ1-4; CDR3 protein: ASSGRTGANEKLF